The sample holds many counts of the clone carrying this T cell receptor beta chain. The V end lost 0 bases, the J end lost 10 bases, and 16 bases lay between the germline ends. Germline V gene sequence: CDR1 SGHAT, CDR2 FQNNGV. The CDR3 contains 15 residues. Primed by a sample-barcoded 5' primer and a J-beta primer mix, a second PCR proceeded for roughly 7 to 11 cycles. From the 5' RACE reads, TCRdb called clonotypes with MiXCR, one entry per CDR3 protein. This table has hundreds of thousands of distinct CDR3 sequences, about a third appearing once. The sample comes from a study of blood T cells in healthy people across ages.

What was sequenced was blood. The rearrangement links TRBV11-2 to TRBJ2-1; D is ambiguous. The TCR was taken from a woman aged 80 or older in good health. CDR3 nucleotide sequence: TGTGCCAGCAGCTTAGATCTGGTCACGAGTGAAGAGCAGTTCTTC. Translating it yields CASSLDLVTSEEQFF.